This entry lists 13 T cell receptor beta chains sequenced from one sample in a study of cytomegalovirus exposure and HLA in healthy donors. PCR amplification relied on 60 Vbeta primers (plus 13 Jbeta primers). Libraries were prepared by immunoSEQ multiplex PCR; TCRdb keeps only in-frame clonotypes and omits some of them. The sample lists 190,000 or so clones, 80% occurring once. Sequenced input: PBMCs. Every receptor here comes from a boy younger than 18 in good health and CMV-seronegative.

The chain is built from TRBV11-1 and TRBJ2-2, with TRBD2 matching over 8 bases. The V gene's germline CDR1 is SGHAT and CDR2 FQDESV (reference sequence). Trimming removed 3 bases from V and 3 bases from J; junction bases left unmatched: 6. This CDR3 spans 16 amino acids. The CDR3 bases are TGTGCCAGCAGCTTTGACAGCGGGGGTTACACCGGGGAGCTGTTTTTT. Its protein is CASSFDSGGYTGELFF. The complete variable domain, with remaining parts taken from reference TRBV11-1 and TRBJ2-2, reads EAEVAQSPRYKITEKSQAVAFWCDPISGHATLYWYRQILGQGPELLVQFQDESVVDDSQLPKDRFSAERLKGVDSTLKIQPAELGDSAMYLCASSFDSGGYTGELFFGEGSRLTVL.

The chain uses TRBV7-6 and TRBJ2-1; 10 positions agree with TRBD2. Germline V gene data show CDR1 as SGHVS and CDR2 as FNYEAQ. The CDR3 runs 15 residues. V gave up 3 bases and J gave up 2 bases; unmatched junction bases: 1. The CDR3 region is CASSLSGGAYNEQFF. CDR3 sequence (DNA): TGTGCCAGCAGCTTGAGCGGGGGGGCCTACAATGAGCAGTTCTTC.

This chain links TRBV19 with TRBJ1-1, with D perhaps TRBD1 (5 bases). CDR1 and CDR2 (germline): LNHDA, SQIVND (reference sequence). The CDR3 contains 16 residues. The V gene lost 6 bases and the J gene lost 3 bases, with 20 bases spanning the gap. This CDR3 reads CASRSGLWQGDTEAFF. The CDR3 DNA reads TGTGCCAGTAGGTCCGGGTTGTGGCAGGGCGACACTGAAGCTTTCTTT.

CDR3 DNA sequence: TGTGCCAGCAGCGCCAGACTAGCGGGAGACACCGGGGAGCTGTTTTTT. Amino acids: CASSARLAGDTGELFF. The V and J genes are TRBV9 and TRBJ2-2, with 12 bases that match TRBD2. The trim removed 3 bases at V and 3 bases at J, leaving 3 bases unmatched. Germline lookup yields CDR1 SGDLS and CDR2 YYNGEE. The CDR3 consists of 16 residues.

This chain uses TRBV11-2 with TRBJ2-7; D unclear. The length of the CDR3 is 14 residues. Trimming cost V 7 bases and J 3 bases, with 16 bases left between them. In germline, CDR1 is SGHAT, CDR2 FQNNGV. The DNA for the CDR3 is TGTGCCAGCACCTCTGGGCCGACCGTCTACGAGCAGTACTTC. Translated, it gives CASTSGPTVYEQYF.

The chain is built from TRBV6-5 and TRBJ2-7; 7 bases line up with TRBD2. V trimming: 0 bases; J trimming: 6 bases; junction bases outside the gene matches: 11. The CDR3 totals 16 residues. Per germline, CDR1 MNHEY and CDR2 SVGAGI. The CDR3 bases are TGTGCCAGCAGTTACTCGGGGACGGGGGGAACCGGCGAGCAGTACTTC. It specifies CASSYSGTGGTGEQYF.

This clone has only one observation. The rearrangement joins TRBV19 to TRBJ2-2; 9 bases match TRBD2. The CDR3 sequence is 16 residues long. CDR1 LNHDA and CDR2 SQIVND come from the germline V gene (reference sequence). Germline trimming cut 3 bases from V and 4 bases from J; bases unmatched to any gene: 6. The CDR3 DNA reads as TGTGCCAGTAGTATTAGGAATAGCGGGGGCACCGGGGAGCTGTTTTTT. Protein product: CASSIRNSGGTGELFF.

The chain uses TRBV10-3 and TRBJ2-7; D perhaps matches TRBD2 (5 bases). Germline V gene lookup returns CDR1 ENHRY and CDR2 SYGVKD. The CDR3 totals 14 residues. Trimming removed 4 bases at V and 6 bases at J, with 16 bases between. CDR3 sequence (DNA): TGTGCCATCAGTGGGCTGGGAGAGACGCGCGAGCAGTACTTC. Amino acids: CAISGLGETREQYF.

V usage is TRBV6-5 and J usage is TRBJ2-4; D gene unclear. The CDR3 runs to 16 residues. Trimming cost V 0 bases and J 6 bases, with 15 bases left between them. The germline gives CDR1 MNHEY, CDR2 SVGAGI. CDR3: CASSYSTDTTGNIQYF. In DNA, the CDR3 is TGTGCCAGCAGTTACTCGACTGATACAACCGGAAACATTCAGTACTTC.

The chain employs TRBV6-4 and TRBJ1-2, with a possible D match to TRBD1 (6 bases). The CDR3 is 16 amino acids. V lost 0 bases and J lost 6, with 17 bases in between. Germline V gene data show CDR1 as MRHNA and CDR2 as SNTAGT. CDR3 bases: TGTGCCAGCAGTGACTCTGGGGTCCGACAGGCCGATGGCTACACCTTC. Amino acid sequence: CASSDSGVRQADGYTF.

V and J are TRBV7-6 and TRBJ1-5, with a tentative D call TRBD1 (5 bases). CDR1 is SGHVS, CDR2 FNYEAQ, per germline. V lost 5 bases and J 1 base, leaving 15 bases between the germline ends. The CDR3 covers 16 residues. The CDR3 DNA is TGTGCCAGCAGCACCCTCGCTCGGGGGAGCAATCAGCCCCAGCATTTT. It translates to CASSTLARGSNQPQHF.

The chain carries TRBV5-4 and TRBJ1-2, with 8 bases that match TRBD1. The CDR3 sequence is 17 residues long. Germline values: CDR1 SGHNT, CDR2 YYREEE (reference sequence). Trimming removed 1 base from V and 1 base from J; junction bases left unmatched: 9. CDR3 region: CASSLPPGGQVNYGYTF. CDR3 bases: TGTGCCAGCAGCTTGCCTCCCGGGGGACAGGTTAACTATGGCTACACCTTC. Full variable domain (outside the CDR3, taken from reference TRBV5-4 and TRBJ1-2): ETGVTQSPTHLIKTRGQQVTLRCSSQSGHNTVSWYQQALGQGPQFIFQYYREEENGRGNFPPRFSGLQFPNYSSELNVNALELDDSALYLCASSLPPGGQVNYGYTFGSGTRLTVV.

The CDR3 loop reads CASTQTGGLQSDIQYF. The DNA for the CDR3 is TGTGCCAGCACCCAAACCGGGGGTTTACAGTCAGACATTCAGTACTTC. The chain combines TRBV7-9 with TRBJ2-4, with a possible D match to TRBD2 (6 bases). The CDR3 extends over 16 amino acids. Germline V gives CDR1 SEHNR, CDR2 FQNEAQ (reference sequence). Trimming took off 7 bases at V and 8 bases at J, with 24 bases between the two ends.